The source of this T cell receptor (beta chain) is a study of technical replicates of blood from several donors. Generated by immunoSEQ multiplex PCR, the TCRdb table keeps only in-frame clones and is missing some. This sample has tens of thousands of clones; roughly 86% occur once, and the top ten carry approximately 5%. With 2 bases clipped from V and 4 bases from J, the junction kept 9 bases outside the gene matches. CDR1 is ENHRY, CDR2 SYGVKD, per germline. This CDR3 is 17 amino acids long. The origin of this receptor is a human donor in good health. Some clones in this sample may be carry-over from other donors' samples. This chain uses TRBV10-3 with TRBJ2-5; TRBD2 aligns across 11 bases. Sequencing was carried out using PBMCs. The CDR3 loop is CAISERLAGGLGETQYF. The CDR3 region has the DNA TGTGCCATCAGTGAGCGTCTAGCGGGGGGCCTTGGAGAGACCCAGTACTTC.